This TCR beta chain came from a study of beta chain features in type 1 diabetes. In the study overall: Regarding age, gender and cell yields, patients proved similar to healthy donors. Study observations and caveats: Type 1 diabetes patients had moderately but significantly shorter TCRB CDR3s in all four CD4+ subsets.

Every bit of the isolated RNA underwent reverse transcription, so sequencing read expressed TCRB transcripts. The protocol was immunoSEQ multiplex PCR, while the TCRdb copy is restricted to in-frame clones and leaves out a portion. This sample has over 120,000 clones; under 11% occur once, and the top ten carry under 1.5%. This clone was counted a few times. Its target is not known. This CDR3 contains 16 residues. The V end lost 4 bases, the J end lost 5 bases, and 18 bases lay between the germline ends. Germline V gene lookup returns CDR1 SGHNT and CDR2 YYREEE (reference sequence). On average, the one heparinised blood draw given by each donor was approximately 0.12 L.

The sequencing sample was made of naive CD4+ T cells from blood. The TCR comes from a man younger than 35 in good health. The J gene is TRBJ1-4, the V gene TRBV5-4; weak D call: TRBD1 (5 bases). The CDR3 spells CASSPNSGTVNEKLFF. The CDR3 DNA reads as TGTGCCAGCAGCCCAAATTCCGGGACTGTGAATGAAAAACTGTTTTTT.